The 31 T cell receptor beta chains given below trace back to one sample, sequenced in a study of cytomegalovirus exposure and HLA in healthy donors. Primers included in the PCR were 60 Vbeta and 13 Jbeta primers. Produced via immunoSEQ multiplex PCR; TCRdb's table is partial and in-frame only. The sample lists 100,000 to 140,000 clones; roughly 80% were seen once. The sequenced sample consisted of PBMCs. The receptors shown here come from a young man in good health and CMV-seropositive.

The V and J genes are TRBV9 and TRBJ1-2; TRBD1 matches 7 bases. The CDR3 extends over 15 amino acids. V shed 3 bases and J 6 bases; nucleotides not matched to a gene: 11. Germline-derived CDR1 and CDR2 are SGDLS and YYNGEE. The DNA of the CDR3 is TGTGCCAGCAGCGCGACACAGGGGCGCCTGGATGGCTACACCTTC. It specifies CASSATQGRLDGYTF.

The count of this clone is one. The chain combines TRBV5-1 with TRBJ2-7; weak D call: TRBD1 (5 bases). Germline lookup yields CDR1 SGHRS and CDR2 YFSETQ. Trimming cost V 2 bases and J 4 bases, with 10 bases left between them. The CDR3 covers 13 residues. CDR3: CASSFDRSYEQYF. In DNA form, the CDR3 reads TGCGCCAGCAGCTTCGACAGAAGTTACGAGCAGTACTTC.

The rearrangement joins TRBV11-3 to TRBJ2-3; TRBD2 aligns across 16 bases. The V gene's germline CDR1 is SGHNT and CDR2 YENEEA. After removal of 3 bases from V and 4 bases from J, the junction contained 7 bases not matched to a gene. The CDR3 length is 18 residues. The chain's CDR3 is CASSLGLAGGPMADTQYF. CDR3 nucleotide sequence: TGTGCCAGCAGCTTGGGACTAGCGGGGGGGCCTATGGCAGATACGCAGTATTTT.

This rearrangement joins TRBV5-1 to TRBJ2-1; 9 bases are shared with TRBD2. Germline V gives CDR1 SGHRS, CDR2 YFSETQ. Trimming cost V 2 bases and J 4 bases; bases outside gene matches: 10. This CDR3 spans 17 amino acids. The CDR3 bases are TGCGCCAGCAGCTTAGGACTAGCGACAATCCTTTACAATGAGCAGTTCTTC. Translating gives CASSLGLATILYNEQFF.

The chain employs TRBV18 and TRBJ2-7; 12 nucleotides match TRBD1. Germline CDR1 reads KGHSH; CDR2 reads LQKENI. J was trimmed by 4 bases and V by 4 bases; bases with no gene match: 8. CDR3 size: 16 residues. CDR3 DNA: TGTGCCAGCTCACAACCAGGGACAGGGGGCCTATACGAGCAGTACTTC. Translation gives CASSQPGTGGLYEQYF.

The chain has TRBV6-1 and TRBJ2-5; 11 positions agree with TRBD2. Germline CDR1 MNHNS, CDR2 SASEGT. There are 16 residues in the CDR3. Trimming took 0 bases from V and 2 from J; bases not matched to a gene: 2. CDR3 region: CASSEALAGGQETQYF. CDR3 DNA: TGTGCCAGCAGTGAAGCCCTAGCGGGGGGTCAAGAGACCCAGTACTTC.

The rearrangement uses TRBV4-1 and TRBJ1-5; 7 bases map to TRBD1. This CDR3 region has 13 residues. The ends lost 2 bases at V and 12 bases at J; junction bases unmatched: 7. Germline-derived CDR1 and CDR2 are MGHRA and YSYEKL. CDR3 region: CASSQSDRDYQHF. Here the CDR3 DNA reads TGCGCCAGCAGCCAATCCGACAGGGATTACCAGCATTTT.

The count of this clone is one. This chain connects TRBV2 to TRBJ1-5, with D unclear. The CDR3 spans 15 residues. The V gene lost 6 bases and the J gene lost 2 bases, with 14 bases spanning the gap. Germline loops: CDR1 SNHLY, CDR2 FYNNEI. The CDR3 here is CASSAGRRGNQPQHF. In nucleotides, the CDR3 is TGTGCCAGCAGCGCCGGGAGGAGAGGCAATCAGCCCCAGCATTTT.

This clone was observed once. V and J are TRBV19 and TRBJ1-5; possible D gene TRBD1, 6 bases. V lost 6 bases to trimming and J lost 4 bases, with 22 bases between them. The CDR3 consists of 17 residues. Germline CDR1 and CDR2: LNHDA and SQIVND (reference sequence). CDR3 protein: CASRPGQHIRRNQPQHF. The CDR3 region has the DNA TGTGCCAGTAGGCCGGGACAACACATTCGGAGGAATCAGCCCCAGCATTTT.

This chain uses TRBV6-5 with TRBJ1-4; unclear D gene. Between the trimmed V and J ends, which lost 0 bases and 7 bases, there was a span of 12 bases. Per the germline V gene, CDR1 is MNHEY and CDR2 is SVGAGI. The CDR3 covers 15 residues. CDR3 loop: CASSYSPAAGEKLFF. The DNA for the CDR3 is TGTGCCAGCAGTTACTCCCCAGCCGCAGGTGAAAAACTGTTTTTT.

The CDR3 DNA follows: TGTGCCCTAGTGGGAGTATTAGCCAAAAACATTCAGTACTTC. It is translated as CALVGVLAKNIQYF. The V and J genes are TRBV19 and TRBJ2-4; the D gene is possibly TRBD2 (5 bases). V lost 11 bases and J lost 0, with 14 bases in between. The CDR3 totals 14 residues. Looked up from germline, CDR1 is LNHDA and CDR2 is SQIVND (reference sequence).

This clone was observed a single time. This chain uses TRBV19 with TRBJ2-7, with 12 nucleotides matching TRBD2. The length of the CDR3 is 14 residues. The V gene end was trimmed by 6 bases and the J gene end by 6 bases; junction bases not matched to a gene: 6. The germline gives CDR1 LNHDA, CDR2 SQIVND (reference sequence). The CDR3 reads CASRTTSGGSEQYF. CDR3 coding DNA: TGTGCCAGTAGGACGACTAGCGGGGGATCCGAGCAGTACTTC.

This clone appeared once. The CDR3 DNA follows: TGTGCCAGCTCACCACGAGGGACAGACCAAGAGACCCAGTACTTC. It translates to CASSPRGTDQETQYF. The chain has TRBV18 and TRBJ2-5, with TRBD1 matching over 7 bases. Trimming at V came to 1 base and at J to 0 bases, leaving 2 bases not matched to a gene. The germline gives CDR1 KGHSH, CDR2 LQKENI. The CDR3 length is 15 residues.

The rearrangement links TRBV6-1 to TRBJ1-2, with 8 bases matching TRBD1. This CDR3 contains 15 residues. V shed 5 bases, J shed 1 base, and the junction held 6 bases outside the gene matches. Germline-derived CDR1 and CDR2 are MNHNS and SASEGT. CDR3 region: CASSPNRGYNYGYTF. CDR3 DNA sequence: TGTGCCAGCAGTCCGAACAGGGGGTATAACTATGGCTACACCTTC.

The chain carries TRBV6-1 and TRBJ2-7, with TRBD1 identical over 8 bases. This CDR3 has 14 residues. Germline loops: CDR1 MNHNS, CDR2 SASEGT. V gave up 7 bases and J gave up 5 bases; unmatched junction bases: 10. Written as DNA, the CDR3 is TGTGCCAGCAACAAAGGTGGACAGGGCCACGAGCAGTACTTC. It encodes CASNKGGQGHEQYF.

This clone appeared once. V usage is TRBV14 and J usage is TRBJ1-1; perhaps TRBD1 as D (6 bases). V lost 2 bases and J 5 bases, leaving 12 bases between the germline ends. The CDR3 consists of 14 residues. Per the germline V gene, CDR1 is SGHDN and CDR2 is FVKESK. The CDR3: CASSQRTEFTEAFF. DNA of the CDR3: TGTGCCAGCAGCCAACGGACAGAATTTACTGAAGCTTTCTTT.

V gene TRBV5-1 combines with J gene TRBJ2-7; 9 nucleotides match TRBD2. The CDR3 spans 15 residues. V was clipped by 0 bases and J by 0 bases; unmatched bases: 1. Per germline, CDR1 SGHRS and CDR2 YFSETQ. This CDR3 is CASSLGLAASYEQYF. For the CDR3, the DNA is TGCGCCAGCAGCTTGGGACTAGCGGCCTCCTACGAGCAGTACTTC.

V gene TRBV5-1 combines with J gene TRBJ1-2, with D unclear. This CDR3 is 14 amino acids long. Trimming removed 3 bases at V and 8 bases at J, with 17 bases between. Per germline, CDR1 SGHRS and CDR2 YFSETQ. The CDR3 DNA is TGCGCCAGCAGCTCTGTCGGGTTTCGCTTCGGCTACACCTTC. As protein: CASSSVGFRFGYTF.

The chain couples TRBV27 to TRBJ1-5; D perhaps matches TRBD1 (5 bases). V was trimmed by 4 bases and J by 9 bases, leaving 13 bases between them. Germline V CDR1 and CDR2: MNHEY, SMNVEV (reference sequence). This CDR3 is built from 13 residues. Here the CDR3 reads CASSWGGVGPQHF. The CDR3 region has the DNA TGTGCCAGCAGTTGGGGGGGGGTTGGGCCCCAGCATTTT.

The chain is built from TRBV11-1 and TRBJ1-2; D remains unclear. This CDR3 region has 13 residues. Looked up from germline, CDR1 is SGHAT and CDR2 is FQDESV (reference sequence). With 4 bases removed from V and 7 bases from J, the gap between germline ends came to 13 bases. CDR3 region: CASSSRRGSGYTF. CDR3 in DNA: TGTGCCAGCAGCTCTAGACGAGGCTCTGGCTACACCTTC.

This chain links TRBV10-1 with TRBJ2-7; 14 bases are shared with TRBD2. There are 14 residues in the CDR3. The V gene end was trimmed by 6 bases and the J gene end by 2 bases; junction bases not matched to a gene: 0. CDR1 and CDR2 (germline): WNHNN, SYGVQD (reference sequence). The chain's CDR3 is CASRTSGGAYEQYF. The CDR3 bases are TGCGCCAGCAGGACTAGCGGGGGGGCCTACGAGCAGTACTTC.

The chain combines TRBV6-5 with TRBJ2-1; 9 bases agree with TRBD1. The CDR3 sequence is 15 residues long. Germline assignment: CDR1 MNHEY and CDR2 SVGAGI. The J segment lost 7 bases and the V segment lost 0 bases, leaving 4 bases of the junction unmatched. For the CDR3, the DNA is TGTGCCAGCAGTTACTCGATAGACAGGGGGAATGAGCAGTTCTTC. Its translation is CASSYSIDRGNEQFF.

This clone was observed once. The chain is built from TRBV10-3 and TRBJ1-1, with D perhaps TRBD1 (5 bases). Trimming left V 11 bases short and J 4 bases short, with 14 bases between. The CDR3 contains 12 residues. Germline lookup yields CDR1 ENHRY and CDR2 SYGVKD. The CDR3: CAYRGEATEAFF. CDR3 coding DNA: TGTGCCTACCGGGGGGAAGCCACTGAAGCTTTCTTT.

This clone was seen just once. The chain links TRBV7-3 to TRBJ2-2; TRBD1 is a possible D gene (5 bases). This CDR3 has 15 residues. The germline gives CDR1 SGHTA, CDR2 FQGTGA. Trimming removed 4 bases from V and 1 base from J, with 10 bases in between. Written as DNA, the CDR3 is TGTGCCAGCAGCTCCCCTCAGGGGAACACCGGGGAGCTGTTTTTT. Translated, it gives CASSSPQGNTGELFF.

The count of this clone is one. The chain employs TRBV5-8 and TRBJ2-7; 10 positions agree with TRBD2. This CDR3 is built from 14 residues. The germline gives CDR1 SGHTS, CDR2 YDEGEE. V shed 4 bases, J shed 4 bases, and the junction held 5 bases outside the gene matches. CDR3 amino acids: CASSPRTSGYEQYF. The CDR3 DNA follows: TGTGCCAGCAGCCCCAGGACTAGCGGTTACGAGCAGTACTTC.

V and J are TRBV11-2 and TRBJ2-7, with 13 bases matching TRBD2. The CDR3 length is 14 residues. J was trimmed by 10 bases and V by 1 base; bases with no gene match: 4. Germline CDR1 SGHAT, CDR2 FQNNGV. The CDR3 DNA follows: TGTGCCAGCAGCTTAGGTGGACTAGCGGGGGTACAGTACTTC. This gives the protein CASSLGGLAGVQYF.

The V and J genes are TRBV7-2 and TRBJ1-1; D not resolved. The V and J ends lost 3 bases and 11 bases respectively, with 13 bases between them. CDR1 and CDR2 (germline): SGHTA, FQGNSA. This CDR3 spans 12 amino acids. CDR3 protein: CASSFNQNSAFF. The CDR3 nucleotides are TGTGCCAGCAGCTTTAACCAAAACTCCGCTTTCTTT.

This clone occurred a few times. The chain is built from TRBV19 and TRBJ1-6; 7 nucleotides line up with TRBD1. The length of the CDR3 is 14 residues. Per germline, CDR1 LNHDA and CDR2 SQIVND (reference sequence). V gave up 1 base and J gave up 10 bases; unmatched junction bases: 4. The CDR3 DNA follows: TGTGCCAGTAGTATAGGACAGGGCTTATCACCCCTCCACTTT. Its translation: CASSIGQGLSPLHF. Based on the CDR3 plus reference TRBV19 and TRBJ1-6, the full variable domain is DGGITQSPKYLFRKEGQNVTLSCEQNLNHDAMYWYRQDPGQGLRLIYYSQIVNDFQKGDIAEGYSVSREKKESFPLTVTSAQKNPTAFYLCASSIGQGLSPLHFGNGTRLTVT.

The chain carries TRBV7-9 and TRBJ1-1; TRBD1 agrees at 9 bases. This CDR3 region has 14 residues. Germline V lookup: CDR1 SEHNR, CDR2 FQNEAQ (reference sequence). Germline trimming cut 5 bases from V and 3 bases from J; bases unmatched to any gene: 4. CDR3 in amino acids: CASSATGGDTEAFF. As DNA, the CDR3 is TGTGCCAGCAGCGCTACAGGGGGCGACACTGAAGCTTTCTTT.

The chain couples TRBV6-5 to TRBJ1-2; D is unresolved. V was trimmed by 7 bases and J by 7 bases, leaving 13 bases between them. The germline CDR1 and CDR2 sequences are MNHEY and SVGAGI. CDR3 length: 12 residues. The CDR3 sequence is CASTQSGRGYTF. CDR3 in DNA: TGTGCCAGCACCCAGAGCGGACGTGGCTACACCTTC.

CDR3 residues: CASSPDRGAGYTF. CDR3 bases: TGTGCCAGCAGTCCCGACAGGGGGGCAGGCTACACCTTC. J is TRBJ1-2 and V is TRBV27, with 9 bases matching TRBD1. V was clipped by 5 bases and J by 8 bases; unmatched bases: 6. The CDR3 is made up of 13 amino acids. Germline assignment: CDR1 MNHEY and CDR2 SMNVEV (reference sequence).